The next 21 T cell receptor beta chains were all read from a single sample in a study of regulatory T cells in long-lasting Graves disease. Described time point: newly diagnosed GD, antithyroid drugs for less than 3 months. TCR sequences were obtained from RNA taken from PBMCs. Construction of the TCR beta libraries employed iRepertoire HTBI primers in conjunction with Arm-PCR of CDR3 regions. TCRdb re-called the multiplex PCR reads through MiXCR, storing one row per CDR3 protein. The data show 530,000 or so distinct CDR3 sequences, less than 15% seen once. The same sample was also used in a study of T cells in Graves' hyperthyroidism and ophthalmopathy.

The sequenced sample was peripheral blood mononuclear cells (PBMCs), obtained at new diagnosis, from a patient treated with antithyroid drugs. Source of these receptors: a man under 40 with Graves disease.

The rearrangement links TRBV9 to TRBJ2-1; tentative D call: TRBD2 (6 bases). The last part of the DNA fits TRBJ2-5 better; the J call may be wrong. This CDR3 spans 14 amino acids. Germline-derived CDR1 and CDR2 are SGDLS and YYNGEE. CDR3 sequence reads: CASSVNAGRETQYF. CDR3 sequence (DNA): TGTGCCAGCAGCGTAAACGCGGGAAGGGAGACCCAGTACTTC.

This clonotype was counted at least ten times. This rearrangement joins TRBV7-9 to TRBJ1-1, with D maybe TRBD1 (5 bases). CDR3 length: 15 amino acids. Germline lookup yields CDR1 SEHNR and CDR2 FQNEAQ (reference sequence). V dropped 7 bases and J dropped 3 bases, with 18 bases sitting between them. CDR3 sequence: CASNSLTAKYTEAFF. The CDR3 DNA reads as TGTGCCAGCAACTCCCTGACAGCTAAATACACTGAAGCTTTCTTT.

The chain uses TRBV7-9 and TRBJ2-2; 9 nucleotides line up with TRBD1. Trimming cost V 5 bases and J 5 bases; bases outside gene matches: 6. This CDR3 comprises 15 residues. Germline V gives CDR1 SEHNR, CDR2 FQNEAQ (reference sequence). The CDR3 here is CASSTPDRGTGELFF. As DNA, the CDR3 is TGTGCCAGCAGCACACCGGACAGGGGTACCGGGGAGCTGTTTTTT.

The table lists this clonotype with many counts. V usage is TRBV29-1 and J usage is TRBJ2-1; D possibly matches TRBD1 or TRBD2 (5 bases each). Germline V gives CDR1 SQVTM, CDR2 ANQGSEA. The CDR3 is made up of 13 amino acids. The V gene lost 8 bases and the J gene lost 4 bases, with 15 bases spanning the gap. Here the CDR3 reads CSSRDDIYNEQFF. The CDR3 DNA follows: TGCAGCTCCCGGGACGACATTTACAATGAGCAGTTCTTC.

This clonotype was recorded at least ten times. The rearrangement links TRBV7-9 to TRBJ1-4; D gene uncertain. Trimming removed 1 base from V and 6 bases from J, with 9 bases in between. CDR3 length: 14 residues. The germline V gene encodes CDR1 SEHNR and CDR2 FQNEAQ (reference sequence). The DNA for the CDR3 is TGTGCCAGCAGCTTAGACCCCGTGGATGAAAAACTGTTTTTT. Translated: CASSLDPVDEKLFF.

This clonotype was counted ten times or more. This chain links TRBV10-3 with TRBJ1-5; D is undetermined. CDR1 ENHRY and CDR2 SYGVKD come from the germline V gene. This CDR3 has 13 amino acids. Trimming took 6 bases from V and 3 from J, leaving 9 bases between them. CDR3 loop: CAISTEINQPQHF. For the CDR3, the DNA is TGTGCCATCAGCACAGAGATCAATCAGCCCCAGCATTTT.

This clonotype was counted ten times or more. V gene TRBV18 combines with J gene TRBJ1-1; 7 positions match TRBD1. This CDR3 is built from 15 residues. The junction had 6 bases not matched to a gene; V was cut back by 4 bases and J by 1 base. Germline values: CDR1 KGHSH, CDR2 LQKENI. CDR3 nucleotide sequence: TGTGCCAGCTCACTTCGGGACAGTAGGAACACTGAAGCTTTCTTT. Its translation is CASSLRDSRNTEAFF.

Ten or more counts support this clonotype. The junction shows a germline mismatch at one end, possibly a read error. This sequence joins TRBV5-1 and TRBJ1-2; no clear D. The CDR3 runs 13 residues. Germline V CDR1 and CDR2: SGHRS, YFSETQ. CDR3 nucleotide sequence: TGTGCCAGCAGCTTCGTGAGTAGCTATGGCTACACCTTC. Translation: CASSFVSSYGYTF.

This clonotype was seen ten or more times. The V and J genes are TRBV12-3 or TRBV12-4 and TRBJ1-5; 7 bases match TRBD1. Trimming at V came to 5 bases and at J to 2 bases, leaving 6 bases not matched to a gene. The CDR3 runs to 15 residues. CDR3: CASSDRARGNQPQHF. The CDR3, as DNA: TGTGCCAGCAGTGACAGGGCGAGAGGCAATCAGCCCCAGCATTTT.

The CDR3 DNA reads TGCAGTGCTAGCCGCCCCCCCGGGACAGCCTCCTACGAGCAGTACTTC. This translates into CSASRPPGTASYEQYF. The chain couples TRBV20-1 to TRBJ2-7; 7 bases are shared with TRBD1. J lost 0 bases, V lost 3 bases, and 11 bases had no gene match. The CDR3 loop spans 16 amino acids. Germline V gene sequence: CDR1 DFQATT, CDR2 SNEGSKA (reference sequence).

This clonotype was observed a handful of times. The chain combines TRBV9 with TRBJ1-3, with D tentatively TRBD1 (6 bases). Germline V gene lookup returns CDR1 SGDLS and CDR2 YYNGEE. The CDR3 loop spans 14 amino acids. V was shortened by 4 bases and J by 7 bases, with 15 bases between the two germline ends. The chain's CDR3 is CASSWGAEENTIYF. CDR3 DNA: TGTGCCAGCAGCTGGGGGGCCGAGGAGAACACCATATATTTT.

The rearrangement uses TRBV7-9 and TRBJ2-1, with 13 bases aligning to TRBD2. The CDR3 totals 18 residues. V lost 5 bases to trimming and J lost 7 bases; unmatched junction nucleotides: 14. CDR1 is SEHNR, CDR2 FQNEAQ, per germline (reference sequence). The CDR3, as DNA: TGTGCCAGCAGCCCGACAGACAGGGCGACTAGCGGGGGGAATGAGCAGTTCTTC. It translates to CASSPTDRATSGGNEQFF.

This clonotype was picked up many times. J is TRBJ1-6 and V is TRBV20-1, with 9 positions matching TRBD1. From germline, CDR1 is DFQATT and CDR2 SNEGSKA (reference sequence). Trimming took 5 bases from V and 10 from J; bases not matched to a gene: 12. The CDR3 is made up of 15 amino acids. Here the CDR3 DNA reads TGCAGTGCTTTGGCCGGGACAGGGTTGAACTCACCCCTCCACTTT. Translating it yields CSALAGTGLNSPLHF.

This clonotype occurred a few times. The chain has TRBV19 and TRBJ2-1, with D unclear. CDR3 length equals 16 residues. Trimming pared 2 bases from V and 6 bases from J, leaving 17 bases between. Germline V gene sequence: CDR1 LNHDA, CDR2 SQIVND (reference sequence). CDR3 amino acids: CASSIIRAGGINEQFF. CDR3 in DNA: TGTGCCAGTAGTATAATTAGGGCAGGCGGAATCAATGAGCAGTTCTTC.

The J gene is TRBJ2-5, the V gene TRBV4-1; 9 positions match TRBD1. V trimming: 0 bases; J trimming: 3 bases; junction bases outside the gene matches: 8. Germline CDR1 and CDR2: MGHRA and YSYEKL. This CDR3 comprises 17 residues. The CDR3, as DNA: TGCGCCAGCAGCCAAGATGACCGGGACAGGGTTGAAGAGACCCAGTACTTC. Its protein is CASSQDDRDRVEETQYF.

The V call is TRBV9, the J call TRBJ1-3, with a possible D match to TRBD1 (6 bases). CDR3 length equals 16 residues. V lost 5 bases to trimming and J lost 0 bases, with 15 bases between them. The germline V gene has CDR1 SGDLS and CDR2 YYNGEE. DNA for the CDR3: TGTGCCAGCAGTCATCAGGGAGGGGGCTCTGGAAACACCATATATTTT. Encoded protein: CASSHQGGGSGNTIYF.

Only a few counts were recorded for this clonotype. CDR3 region: CASSPTNTGVYGYTF. DNA of the CDR3: TGTGCCAGCAGTCCTACCAATACAGGGGTCTATGGCTACACCTTC. The chain uses TRBV3-1 and TRBJ1-2; TRBD1 agrees at 7 bases. Germline assignment: CDR1 LGHDT and CDR2 YNNKEL (reference sequence). The CDR3 totals 15 residues. V trimming: 6 bases; J trimming: 4 bases; junction bases outside the gene matches: 11.

Worth noting for this clonotype: This may be a read error, as it is one base from a much larger clone. This rearrangement joins TRBV27 to TRBJ2-3, with unresolved D. The germline V and J ends were trimmed by 8 bases and 0 bases, with 12 bases remaining between them. The germline CDR1 and CDR2 sequences are MNHEY and SMNVEV (reference sequence). The CDR3 extends over 14 amino acids. CDR3 in amino acids: CASCPNPSTDTQYF. In nucleotides, the CDR3 is TGTGCCAGCTGTCCAAACCCTAGCACAGATACGCAGTATTTT.

In its sample, this clonotype was seen a few times. This sequence joins TRBV7-9 and TRBJ2-4; D possibly matches TRBD1 or TRBD2 (5 bases each). The CDR3 has 18 residues. V was trimmed by 4 bases and J by 1 base, leaving 20 bases between them. Germline values: CDR1 SEHNR, CDR2 FQNEAQ (reference sequence). The CDR3 loop is CASSYPFGTSPAKNIQYF. The CDR3 DNA is TGTGCCAGCAGCTACCCCTTTGGGACCTCACCCGCCAAAAACATTCAGTACTTC. Full variable domain (missing parts from reference TRBV7-9 and TRBJ2-4): DTGVSQNPRHKITKRGQNVTFRCDPISEHNRLYWYRQTLGQGPEFLTYFQNEAQLEKSRLLSDRFSAERPKGSFSTLEIQRTEQGDSAMYLCASSYPFGTSPAKNIQYFGAGTRLSVL.

This clonotype was picked up many times. CDR3 region: CAWSVRSGDEQFF. CDR3 in DNA: TGTGCCTGGAGTGTACGATCCGGCGATGAGCAGTTCTTC. This chain connects TRBV30 to TRBJ2-1; D uncertain. Trimming shortened V by 0 bases and J by 8 bases, and 11 bases separated the two germline ends. This CDR3 spans 13 amino acids. Germline lookup yields CDR1 GTSNPN and CDR2 SVGIG (reference sequence).

This clonotype was seen at least ten times. The V call is TRBV9, the J call TRBJ2-5, with TRBD2 as a possible D gene (5 bases). Looked up from germline, CDR1 is SGDLS and CDR2 is YYNGEE. The CDR3 totals 14 residues. Between the trimmed V and J ends, which lost 6 bases and 2 bases, there was a span of 14 bases. CDR3 sequence (DNA): TGTGCCAGCAACCGAGGAGGAGATCAAGAGACCCAGTACTTC. Protein: CASNRGGDQETQYF. Supplemented by reference TRBV9 and TRBJ2-5, the full variable domain reads DSGVTQTPKHLITATGQRVTLRCSPRSGDLSVYWYQQSLDQGLQFLIQYYNGEERAKGNILERFSAQQFPDLHSELNLSSLELGDSALYFCASNRGGDQETQYFGPGTRLLVL.